Included here is one T cell receptor beta chain sequence, with context. Its antigen is unknown. The CDR3 totals 13 residues. Germline V gene sequence: CDR1 SGHRS, CDR2 YFSETQ. The J segment lost 4 bases and the V segment lost 5 bases, leaving 4 bases of the junction unmatched. This entry is derived from a study of T-cell memory formation after mild COVID-19. Regarding the study as a whole: Confirmation of SARS-CoV-2 specificity was lacking for second-wave clones peaking day 37. Prior to infection, memory already included some responding clones, suggesting cross-reactive memory joined.

One entry per CDR3 protein results from TCRdb running MiXCR on the 5' RACE reads. This sample carries roughly 190,000 distinct CDR3 sequences, around 30% of them seen once, and the ten largest clones take around 10%. The sequence came from an adult woman who had mild COVID-19 (a few samples of this study predate the infection). Cell type and time point are not known. The rearrangement links TRBV5-1 to TRBJ2-7, with 9 bases lining up with TRBD2. Sequences were obtained from PBMCs or a T cell subset sorted from them (not recorded which). Here the CDR3 DNA reads TGCGCCAGCAGAGCTAGCGGGGAGTACGAGCAGTACTTC. Residues: CASRASGEYEQYF.